This TCR beta chain emerged from a study of T cells in Graves' hyperthyroidism and ophthalmopathy. Study-wide background: Peripheral blood was drawn at first diagnosis, prior to all treatment. Study conclusions and caveats: Ophthalmopathy was model-predicted a median about 6.9 months pre-onset.

Using RNA transcripts as the source, TCR beta CDR3 regions were amplified. HTBI primers were employed in a first-round RT-PCR of the TCR CDR3. MiXCR, applied by TCRdb to the multiplex PCR reads, yields one record per CDR3 protein. This table holds about 96,000 distinct CDR3 sequences, roughly 56% found once. With V trimmed by 6 bases and J by 2 bases, 11 bases remained unmatched. This CDR3 is built from 18 residues. In germline, CDR1 is SGHTA, CDR2 FQGNSA. As regards this clonotype: Antigen unknown.

Clinical symptoms, serum thyroxine, TRAb, thyroid ultrasound and orbital computed tomography informed diagnoses. This clonotype was obtained from a woman between 40 and 50 years old with Graves' hyperthyroidism. The gene calls are TRBV7-2 and TRBJ1-6, with 9 bases lining up with TRBD1. Material: blood. CDR3: CASRPLTGGDAYNSPLHF. In nucleotides, the CDR3 is TGTGCCAGCAGACCTCTGACAGGGGGGGACGCCTATAATTCACCCCTCCACTTT.